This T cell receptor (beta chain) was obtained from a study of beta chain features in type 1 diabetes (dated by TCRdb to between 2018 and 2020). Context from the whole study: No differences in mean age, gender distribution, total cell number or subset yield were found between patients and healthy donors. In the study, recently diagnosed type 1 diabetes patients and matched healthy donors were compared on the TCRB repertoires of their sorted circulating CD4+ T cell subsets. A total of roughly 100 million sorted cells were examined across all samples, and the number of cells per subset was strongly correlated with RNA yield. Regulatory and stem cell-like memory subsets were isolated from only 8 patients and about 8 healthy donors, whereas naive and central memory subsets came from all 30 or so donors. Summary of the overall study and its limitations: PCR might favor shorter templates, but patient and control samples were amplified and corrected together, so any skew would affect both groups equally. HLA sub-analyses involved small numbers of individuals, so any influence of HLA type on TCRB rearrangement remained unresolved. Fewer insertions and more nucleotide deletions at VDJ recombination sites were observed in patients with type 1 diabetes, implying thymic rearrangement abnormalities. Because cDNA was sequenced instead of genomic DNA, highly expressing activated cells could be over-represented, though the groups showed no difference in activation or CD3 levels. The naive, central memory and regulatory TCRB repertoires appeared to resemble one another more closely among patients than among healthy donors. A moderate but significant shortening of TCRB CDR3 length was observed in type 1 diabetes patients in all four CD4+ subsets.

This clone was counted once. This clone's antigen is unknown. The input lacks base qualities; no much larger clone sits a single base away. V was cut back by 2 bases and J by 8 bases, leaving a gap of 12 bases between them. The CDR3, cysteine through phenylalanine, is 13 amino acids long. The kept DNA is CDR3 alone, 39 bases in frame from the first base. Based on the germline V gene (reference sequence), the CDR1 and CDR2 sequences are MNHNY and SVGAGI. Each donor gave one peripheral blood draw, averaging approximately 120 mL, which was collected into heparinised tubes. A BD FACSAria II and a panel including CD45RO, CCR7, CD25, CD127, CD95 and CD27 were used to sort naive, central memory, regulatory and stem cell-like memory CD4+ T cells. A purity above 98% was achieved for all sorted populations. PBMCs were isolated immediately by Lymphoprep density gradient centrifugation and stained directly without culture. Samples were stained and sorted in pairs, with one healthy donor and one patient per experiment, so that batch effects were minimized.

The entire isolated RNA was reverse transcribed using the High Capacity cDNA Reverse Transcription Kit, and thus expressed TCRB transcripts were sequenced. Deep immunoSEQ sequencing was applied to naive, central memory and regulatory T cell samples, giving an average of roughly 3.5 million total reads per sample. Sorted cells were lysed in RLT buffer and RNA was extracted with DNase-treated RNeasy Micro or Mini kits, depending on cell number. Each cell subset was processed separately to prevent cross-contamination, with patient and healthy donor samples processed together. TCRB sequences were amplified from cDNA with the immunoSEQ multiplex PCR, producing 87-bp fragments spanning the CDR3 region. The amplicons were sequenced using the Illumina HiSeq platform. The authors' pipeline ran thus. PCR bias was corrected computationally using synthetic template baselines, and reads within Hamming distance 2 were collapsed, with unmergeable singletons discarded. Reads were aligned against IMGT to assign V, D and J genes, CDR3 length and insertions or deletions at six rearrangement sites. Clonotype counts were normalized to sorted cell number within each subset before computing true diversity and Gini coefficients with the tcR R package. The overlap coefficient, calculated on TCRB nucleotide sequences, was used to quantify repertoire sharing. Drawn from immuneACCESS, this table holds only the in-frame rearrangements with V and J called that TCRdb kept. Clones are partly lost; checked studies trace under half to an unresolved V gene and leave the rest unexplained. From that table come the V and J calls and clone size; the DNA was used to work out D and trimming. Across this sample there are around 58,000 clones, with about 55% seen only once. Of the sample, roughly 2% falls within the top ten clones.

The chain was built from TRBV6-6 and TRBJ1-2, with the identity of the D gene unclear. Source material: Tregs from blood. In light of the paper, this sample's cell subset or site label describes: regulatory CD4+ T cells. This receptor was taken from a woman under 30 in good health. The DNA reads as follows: TGTGCCAGCAGTTACGCCACCTCCGGGGGCTACACCTTC. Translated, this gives CASSYATSGGYTF.